What follows is one TCR beta chain and its context. This sample is part of a study of blood T cell repertoires in COVID-19. Donors in Cohort 3 who had recovered were those with two negative PCRs, healthcare professional clearance, or resolution of their symptoms. Only in-frame clones appear in the TCRdb table, and some are missing; sequencing was by immunoSEQ multiplex PCR. The sample comprises roughly 520,000 clones, 88% of which are singletons, and approximately 2% rests with the top ten. This CDR3 has 13 amino acids. Trimming stripped 5 bases from V and 0 bases from J, with 7 bases between. Germline V gene data show CDR1 as MNHNY and CDR2 as SVGAGI (reference sequence).

The chain carries TRBV6-6 and TRBJ2-5, with a weak D call TRBD1 (5 bases). Sequencing was performed on PBMCs or T cells enriched from blood (not recorded which). This sequence was found in a woman aged 40 to 49 who had recovered from COVID-19. The DNA of the CDR3 is TGTGCCAGCAGTAGGGGCAACCAAGAGACCCAGTACTTC. Translation gives CASSRGNQETQYF.